Listed below are T cell receptor beta chains from one sample, sequenced in a study of blood T cell repertoires in COVID-19. Sequencing used immunoSEQ multiplex PCR; TCRdb keeps in-frame clones, though not all of them. Altogether about 160,000 clones are present, approximately 85% being singletons, with the ten largest covering 8.1%. Material: peripheral blood. These receptors were collected from a woman in her sixties or seventies with COVID-19, enrolled during active disease. The CDR3 runs from the conserved cysteine through the conserved F or W. The order of the fields is J gene, V gene, clone size, D gene, CDR3 length, CDR3 protein, CDR3 DNA. D genes are given only for firm matches. Size tells how often a clone was seen (once, few, many) or the class of an expanded clone, and some rows leave it out.

>TRBJ2-7|TRBV7-2|NA|TRBD1|15
CASSSAGQGVYEQYF
TGTGCCAGCAGCTCAGCGGGACAGGGAGTGTACGAGCAGTACTTC
>TRBJ2-7|TRBV18|NA|NA|17
CASSPQIGRGFAYEQYF
TGTGCCAGCTCACCGCAAATAGGCCGGGGGTTCGCCTACGAGCAGTACTTC
>TRBJ2-2|TRBV19|NA|TRBD1|15
CASRTHRGNTGELFF
TGTGCCAGTAGAACTCACAGGGGAAACACCGGGGAGCTGTTTTTT
>TRBJ1-5|TRBV3-1/TRBV3-2|few|NA|13
CASSQGISQPQHF
TGTGCCAGCAGCCAAGGTATTAGTCAGCCCCAGCATTTT
>TRBJ2-4|TRBV7-3|NA|TRBD2|13
CASSPGTSNIQYF
TGTGCCAGCAGCCCCGGGACTAGTAACATTCAGTACTTC
>TRBJ2-1|TRBV5-1|NA|TRBD1|15
CASSSGQGPYNEQFF
TGCGCCAGCAGCTCCGGACAGGGACCCTACAATGAGCAGTTCTTC
>TRBJ2-5|TRBV5-8|NA|NA|14
CASSPGQGQETQYF
TGTGCCAGCAGCCCTGGACAAGGGCAAGAGACCCAGTACTTC
>TRBJ1-5|TRBV18|NA|TRBD1|15
CASSSKGAPEQPQHF
TGTGCCAGTTCATCAAAGGGGGCGCCGGAGCAGCCCCAGCATTTT
>TRBJ2-7|TRBV7-9|NA|NA|15
CASSLVGAGLHEQYF
TGTGCCAGCAGCTTAGTGGGGGCAGGCCTCCACGAGCAGTACTTC
>TRBJ1-3|TRBV11-1|NA|NA|11
CASSFRDTIYF
TGTGCCAGCAGCTTTCGGGACACCATATATTTT
>TRBJ1-6|TRBV5-5|NA|NA|15
CASSLVLQVNSPLHF
TGTGCCAGCAGCTTGGTCCTACAGGTTAATTCACCCCTCCACTTT
>TRBJ2-5|TRBV20-1|NA|TRBD2|16
CSASELAAIYSETQYF
TGCAGTGCTAGTGAACTAGCGGCGATTTATTCTGAGACCCAGTACTTC
>TRBJ2-3|TRBV3-1/TRBV3-2|NA|NA|13
CASSQTVSVTQYF
TGTGCCAGCAGCCAAACCGTTTCGGTGACGCAGTATTTT
>TRBJ1-6|TRBV7-2|NA|TRBD1|15
CASSSDRDSNSPLHF
TGTGCCAGCAGCTCGGACAGGGACTCTAATTCACCCCTCCACTTT